This paragraph reports one T cell receptor (beta chain). The repertoire was sequenced with immunoSEQ multiplex PCR; TCRdb's copy has only in-frame clones and lacks some. This sample carries about 220,000 clones, over 75% of them seen once, and the ten largest clones take roughly 3%. This record comes from a study of blood T cell repertoires in COVID-19. Participants were aged roughly 18 to 100 years from 20 to 30 US areas. The CDR3 runs 13 residues. This TCR was sampled from a woman aged 18 to 35 in a cohort exposed to, infected with or recovered from COVID-19 (not recorded which). Specimen: PBMCs or T cells enriched from blood (not recorded which). The chain has TRBV21-1 and TRBJ2-2; TRBD2 was called by the table and not checked on the DNA. TRBV21-1 is a recognized pseudogene. The CDR3 here is CLATVPPAGELFF. DNA for the CDR3: TGCTTAGCGACCGTTCCCCCCGCCGGGGAGCTGTTTTTT.